One sample yielded the 15 T cell receptor beta chains listed below, sequenced in a study of shared clonotypes between healthy human individuals. Assay used: immunoSEQ multiplex PCR; TCRdb lists only in-frame clones, some missing. Of over a million clones listed, approximately 80% are singletons. The sequencing sample was made of memory CD4+ T cells from PBMCs. The subset denotes: CD45RA-negative fraction. These receptors were taken from a man aged 18 to 35 in good health. Some clones in this sample may be carry-over from other donors' samples.

This clone was detected once. The sample holds other DNA sequences that translate to the same CDR3. CDR3 DNA sequence: TGCAGTGCTTCAGCGAACTATGGCTACACCTTC. Protein product: CSASANYGYTF. This sequence joins TRBV20-1 and TRBJ1-2; no clear D. Trimming stripped 5 bases from V and 2 bases from J, with 6 bases between. The CDR3 has 11 residues. The V gene's germline CDR1 is DFQATT and CDR2 SNEGSKA (reference sequence).

This clone has just a few counts. The chain has TRBV21-1 and TRBJ2-2; the D segment call TRBD2 is taken from the table without a DNA check. TRBV21-1 is shown as a pseudogene. The CDR3 contains 16 residues. CDR3 nucleotides: TGTGCCAGCAGGAAACCTAGCGCCTCACCGTGGGGGGAGCTGTTTTTT. Translating gives CASRKPSASPWGELFF.

A note on this clone: This may arise from a read error, as a much more abundant clone is one base away. This chain joins TRBV27 and TRBJ2-5; perhaps TRBD2 as D (5 bases). This CDR3 contains 13 residues. Germline assignment: CDR1 MNHEY and CDR2 SMNVEV (reference sequence). V was shortened by 5 bases and J by 7 bases, with 14 bases between the two germline ends. The CDR3 DNA reads TGTGCCAGCAGTCCCAGGAGGTCCGGGACCCAGTACTTC. Protein sequence: CASSPRRSGTQYF.

This clone has at least ten counts. The V call is TRBV29-1, the J call TRBJ2-3; 10 positions agree with TRBD1. Per the germline V gene, CDR1 is SQVTM and CDR2 is ANQGSEA. This CDR3 region has 15 residues. V lost 4 bases and J lost 1; bases outside the gene matches: 5. The CDR3 region has the DNA TGCAGCGTTGGCGGGGGGACAGGGGGCACAGATACGCAGTATTTT. Translating it yields CSVGGGTGGTDTQYF.

This clone was picked up many times. The sample carries other DNA sequences with the same CDR3. The chain uses TRBV9 and TRBJ1-2, with D possibly being TRBD1 (5 bases). The germline CDR1 and CDR2 sequences are SGDLS and YYNGEE. The length of the CDR3 is 15 residues. V was pared by 0 bases and J by 2 bases, with 11 bases between. CDR3 sequence (DNA): TGTGCCAGCAGCGTAGGCCAGGGCGTAAACTATGGCTACACCTTC. Translated, it gives CASSVGQGVNYGYTF.

V is TRBV5-4 and J is TRBJ1-2, with 7 bases fitting TRBD1. The CDR3 sequence is 16 residues long. Germline CDR1 is SGHNT and CDR2 is YYREEE (reference sequence). The trim removed 0 bases at V and 3 bases at J, leaving 8 bases unmatched. CDR3 amino acids: CASSLEGQRGDYGYTF. CDR3 DNA: TGTGCCAGCAGCTTGGAGGGACAGAGGGGGGACTATGGCTACACCTTC. The full variable domain, with the rest looked up from reference TRBV5-4 and TRBJ1-2, is ETGVTQSPTHLIKTRGQQVTLRCSSQSGHNTVSWYQQALGQGPQFIFQYYREEENGRGNFPPRFSGLQFPNYSSELNVNALELDDSALYLCASSLEGQRGDYGYTFGSGTRLTVV.

CDR3 in amino acids: CASSQVHGAQETQYF. CDR3 DNA sequence: TGCGCCAGCAGCCAAGTCCACGGGGCCCAAGAGACCCAGTACTTC. The chain uses TRBV4-1 and TRBJ2-5, with D perhaps given as TRBD1 or TRBD2 (5 bases each). The ends were cut back, 1 base at V and 1 base at J, with 10 bases in the middle. The CDR3 totals 15 residues. CDR1 is MGHRA, CDR2 YSYEKL, per germline.

The chain employs TRBV7-2 and TRBJ2-1, with 7 bases lining up with TRBD1. Trimming cost V 4 bases and J 5 bases; bases outside gene matches: 2. Looked up from germline, CDR1 is SGHTA and CDR2 is FQGNSA. CDR3 length: 13 amino acids. This chain's CDR3 is CASSSGQNNEQFF. In DNA form, the CDR3 reads TGTGCCAGCAGCTCGGGACAGAACAATGAGCAGTTCTTC.

The J gene is TRBJ2-3, the V gene TRBV7-3; a possible D gene is TRBD2 (6 bases). V lost 10 bases and J 4 bases, leaving 18 bases between the germline ends. CDR1 and CDR2 (germline): SGHTA, FQGTGA. This CDR3 comprises 14 residues. This CDR3 reads CATTAAGGADTQYF. In DNA form, the CDR3 reads TGTGCCACGACGGCGGCGGGCGGGGCAGATACGCAGTATTTT.

The CDR3 region is CASSSKQGQETQYF. In nucleotides, the CDR3 is TGTGCCAGCAGCTCAAAACAGGGACAGGAGACCCAGTACTTC. This chain joins TRBV5-4 and TRBJ2-5; 7 positions agree with TRBD1. The CDR3 loop spans 14 amino acids. Germline V lookup: CDR1 SGHNT, CDR2 YYREEE (reference sequence). Germline trimming cut 3 bases from V and 5 bases from J; bases unmatched to any gene: 7.

This chain links TRBV5-1 with TRBJ2-7; the match to TRBD2 covers 12 bases. The V gene end was trimmed by 4 bases and the J gene end by 5 bases; junction bases not matched to a gene: 4. Germline-derived CDR1 and CDR2 are SGHRS and YFSETQ. CDR3 length: 14 residues. Here the CDR3 reads CASSATSGRNEQYF. CDR3 bases: TGCGCCAGCAGCGCGACTAGCGGGAGAAACGAGCAGTACTTC.

The chain recombines TRBV7-3 with TRBJ2-1; D possibly corresponds to TRBD1 (6 bases). The CDR3 sequence is 16 residues long. V was clipped by 4 bases and J by 1 base, with 14 bases between them. Germline CDR1 reads SGHTA; CDR2 reads FQGTGA. This chain's CDR3 is CASSSNREKSYNEQFF. The CDR3 DNA reads TGTGCCAGCAGCTCGAACAGGGAGAAGTCCTACAATGAGCAGTTCTTC.

The chain couples TRBV4-1 to TRBJ1-4, with 7 bases aligning to TRBD1. V was clipped by 4 bases and J by 7 bases; unmatched bases: 12. The CDR3 contains 16 residues. Germline lookup yields CDR1 MGHRA and CDR2 YSYEKL. This CDR3 is CASSPDPTGLGEKLFF. CDR3 bases: TGCGCCAGCAGCCCCGACCCGACAGGGTTAGGTGAAAAACTGTTTTTT.

The CDR3 DNA is TGTGCCAGCAGCTTATTAGCGATAGCTTTCTTT. Protein product: CASSLLAIAFF. The chain employs TRBV7-2 and TRBJ1-1; D is uncertain. Germline-derived CDR1 and CDR2 are SGHTA and FQGNSA. This CDR3 contains 11 residues. Between the trimmed V and J ends, which lost 2 bases and 10 bases, there was a span of 8 bases.

This sequence joins TRBV5-1 and TRBJ2-2, with 9 nucleotides matching TRBD2. This CDR3 is 17 amino acids long. The V gene's germline CDR1 is SGHRS and CDR2 YFSETQ. V shed 1 base and J 6 bases; nucleotides not matched to a gene: 10. CDR3 bases: TGCGCCAGCAGCTTGATGGGTCGGATAGCGGGAGCCGGGGAGCTGTTTTTT. It yields the protein CASSLMGRIAGAGELFF. Combining the CDR3 with reference TRBV5-1 and TRBJ2-2 gives the whole variable domain KAGVTQTPRYLIKTRGQQVTLSCSPISGHRSVSWYQQTPGQGLQFLFEYFSETQRNKGNFPGRFSGRQFSNSRSEMNVSTLELGDSALYLCASSLMGRIAGAGELFFGEGSRLTVL.